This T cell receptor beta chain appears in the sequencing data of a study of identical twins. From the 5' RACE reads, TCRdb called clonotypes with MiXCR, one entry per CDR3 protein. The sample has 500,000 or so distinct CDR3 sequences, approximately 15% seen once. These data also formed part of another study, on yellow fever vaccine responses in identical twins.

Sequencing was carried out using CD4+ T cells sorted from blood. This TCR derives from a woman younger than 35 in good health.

CDR3 amino acids: CASSGSPAGEQFF. The CDR3 nucleotides read TGTGCCAGCAGTGGGTCCCCGGCGGGTGAGCAGTTCTTC. This sequence joins TRBV2 and TRBJ2-1; D perhaps matches TRBD2 (5 bases). The germline gives CDR1 SNHLY, CDR2 FYNNEI. This CDR3 spans 13 amino acids. V lost 4 bases, J lost 9 bases, and 13 bases lay in between. Full variable domain (missing parts from reference TRBV2 and TRBJ2-1): EPEVTQTPSHQVTQMGQEVILRCVPISNHLYFYWYRQILGQKVEFLVSFYNNEISEKSEIFDDQFSVERPDGSNFTLKIRSTKLEDSAMYFCASSGSPAGEQFFGPGTRLTVL.